This TCR beta chain was identified during a study of blood T cell repertoires in COVID-19. Using immunoSEQ multiplex PCR, the repertoire was profiled, and TCRdb retains in-frame clones only, with some absent. This sample carries 300,000 to 400,000 clones, about 86% of them seen once, and the ten largest clones take about 3%. In its sample, this clone was seen a few times. The length of the CDR3 is 16 residues. J lost 0 bases, V lost 4 bases, and 6 bases had no gene match. CDR1 is SGHKS, CDR2 YYEKEE, per germline (reference sequence). The sequenced sample consisted of peripheral blood. This receptor was taken from a man aged 25 to 45 with active or convalescent COVID-19. The chain carries TRBV5-5 and TRBJ2-3; 9 nucleotides agree with TRBD2. CDR3 DNA: TGTGCCAGCAGCCTCCTAGCGGGGACTAGCACAGATACGCAGTATTTT. This gives the protein CASSLLAGTSTDTQYF. The full variable domain, completed using reference TRBV5-5 and TRBJ2-3, is DAGVTQSPTHLIKTRGQQVTLRCSPISGHKSVSWYQQVLGQGPQFIFQYYEKEERGRGNFPDRFSARQFPNYSSELNVNALLLGDSALYLCASSLLAGTSTDTQYFGPGTRLTVL.